One and the same sample provided the 14 T cell receptor beta chains below, sequenced in a study of shared clonotypes between healthy human individuals. Assay used: immunoSEQ multiplex PCR; TCRdb lists only in-frame clones, some missing. The data show 150,000 to 200,000 clones, with approximately 92% seen just once and roughly 0.07% held by the top ten. Sequencing was carried out using naive CD4+ T cells sorted from blood. The subset is: CD45RA+ positively selected. The receptors shown here come from a woman aged 30 to 39 in good health.

This rearrangement joins TRBV7-6 to TRBJ2-5, with TRBD2 matching over 10 bases. The CDR3 covers 14 residues. After removal of 5 bases from V and 4 bases from J, the junction contained 4 bases not matched to a gene. The V gene's germline CDR1 is SGHVS and CDR2 FNYEAQ. The CDR3 region is CASSDVAGGETQYF. The DNA of the CDR3 is TGTGCCAGCAGCGACGTAGCGGGGGGAGAGACCCAGTACTTC.

V and J are TRBV19 and TRBJ2-7; possibly TRBD2 for D (6 bases). Germline-derived CDR1 and CDR2 are LNHDA and SQIVND (reference sequence). Trimming stripped 5 bases from V and 2 bases from J, with 16 bases between. The CDR3 consists of 15 residues. The CDR3: CASSPALALPYEQYF. CDR3 coding DNA: TGTGCCAGTAGTCCAGCCCTAGCGTTGCCCTACGAGCAGTACTTC.

The V and J genes are TRBV18 and TRBJ1-2; the match to TRBD1 covers 7 bases. The length of the CDR3 is 15 residues. Germline V gene sequence: CDR1 KGHSH, CDR2 LQKENI. V lost 6 bases and J lost 7; bases outside the gene matches: 14. CDR3 in amino acids: CASSSWDSLKLGYTF. The CDR3 DNA sequence: TGTGCCAGCTCGTCTTGGGACAGTTTGAAGCTTGGCTACACCTTC. Filled out from reference TRBV18 and TRBJ1-2, the complete variable domain reads NAGVMQNPRHLVRRRGQEARLRCSPMKGHSHVYWYRQLPEEGLKFMVYLQKENIIDESGMPKERFSAEFPKEGPSILRIQQVVRGDSAAYFCASSSWDSLKLGYTFGSGTRLTVV.

This clone was seen only once. Here the CDR3 DNA reads TGTGCCAGCAGCTTATCCCCTCCTGAGCAGTTCTTC. It codes for CASSLSPPEQFF. V gene TRBV7-2 combines with J gene TRBJ2-1; D unclear. CDR3 length: 12 amino acids. Per the germline V gene, CDR1 is SGHTA and CDR2 is FQGNSA. Deletions cut 2 bases from V and 9 bases from J, with 8 bases between.

The chain uses TRBV27 and TRBJ1-1; weak D call: TRBD1 (6 bases). Germline CDR1 MNHEY, CDR2 SMNVEV (reference sequence). The V and J ends lost 5 bases and 7 bases respectively, with 14 bases between them. This CDR3 has 13 amino acids. The CDR3 DNA is TGTGCCAGCAGTCCCCAGGGGAGGGGTGAAGCTTTCTTT. It codes for CASSPQGRGEAFF.

In its sample, this clone was seen once. This chain uses TRBV28 with TRBJ1-5, with 8 bases identical to TRBD1. Germline trimming cut 2 bases from V and 6 bases from J; bases unmatched to any gene: 9. CDR3 size: 16 residues. Per germline, CDR1 MDHEN and CDR2 SYDVKM. Here the CDR3 DNA reads TGTGCCAGCAGTTTAAGGCGCGACAGGGGACCTCAGCCCCAGCATTTT. Translated: CASSLRRDRGPQPQHF.

This chain connects TRBV5-1 to TRBJ2-1, with a weak D call TRBD2 (6 bases). This CDR3 has 13 amino acids. CDR1 and CDR2 (germline): SGHRS, YFSETQ. Trimming took off 5 bases at V and 6 bases at J, with 12 bases between the two ends. The CDR3 sequence is CASRSPSVNEQFF. The CDR3 region has the DNA TGCGCCAGCAGGTCACCTAGCGTCAATGAGCAGTTCTTC.

This clone was recorded only once. The chain employs TRBV7-9 and TRBJ2-6, with no clear D. V was pared by 2 bases and J by 0 bases, with 11 bases between. Per germline, CDR1 SEHNR and CDR2 FQNEAQ (reference sequence). The CDR3 has 17 residues. The CDR3 reads CASSLPQIFSGANVLTF. The CDR3 region has the DNA TGTGCCAGCAGCTTACCCCAGATTTTCTCTGGGGCCAACGTCCTGACTTTC.

This chain joins TRBV2 and TRBJ1-2, with a weak D call TRBD1 (6 bases). This CDR3 has 16 amino acids. V lost 2 bases and J lost 1, with 14 bases in between. Germline V gives CDR1 SNHLY, CDR2 FYNNEI. The CDR3 bases are TGTGCCAGCAGTGAATTCCGGGACAACGGTAACTATGGCTACACCTTC. Amino acid sequence: CASSEFRDNGNYGYTF.

This rearrangement joins TRBV6-1 to TRBJ1-5, with a weak D call TRBD1 (6 bases). The CDR3 runs to 16 residues. Trimming took off 1 base at V and 6 bases at J, with 16 bases between the two ends. The germline gives CDR1 MNHNS, CDR2 SASEGT. The DNA for the CDR3 is TGTGCCAGCAGTGAAGTGGGGGGGGCGATACGTCAGCCCCAGCATTTT. This codes for CASSEVGGAIRQPQHF.

This clone was counted between two and nine times. V usage is TRBV2 and J usage is TRBJ1-5; unclear D gene. V lost 7 bases to trimming and J lost 4 bases, with 14 bases between them. The CDR3 contains 14 residues. Germline-derived CDR1 and CDR2 are SNHLY and FYNNEI. For the CDR3, the DNA is TGTGCCAGCACTCTCGACGTAGGAAATCAGCCCCAGCATTTT. Translated: CASTLDVGNQPQHF.

This clone appeared a single time. The chain joins TRBV28 to TRBJ2-2; 8 bases fit TRBD1. Looked up from germline, CDR1 is MDHEN and CDR2 is SYDVKM. V lost 6 bases and J lost 1; bases outside the gene matches: 13. The CDR3 is made up of 18 amino acids. The CDR3 loop reads CASRGHLGTGQNTGELFF. The CDR3 DNA is TGTGCCAGCAGGGGACACTTAGGGACAGGACAGAACACCGGGGAGCTGTTTTTT.

The chain joins TRBV13 to TRBJ2-7; D is possibly TRBD2 (5 bases). Trimming removed 5 bases from V and 2 bases from J, with 16 bases in between. Germline assignment: CDR1 PRHDT and CDR2 FYEKMQ (reference sequence). The length of the CDR3 is 15 residues. CDR3 nucleotide sequence: TGTGCCAGCAGCACTAGTGCGGCCGGACCCTACGAGCAGTACTTC. It is translated as CASSTSAAGPYEQYF.

The CDR3 nucleotides read TGTGCCAGCAGGCCGGGAGTTGGCTACGAGCAGTACTTC. Residues: CASRPGVGYEQYF. This chain joins TRBV6-1 and TRBJ2-7; tentatively, D is TRBD2 (6 bases). V shed 6 bases and J shed 3 bases, with 12 bases lying between them. This CDR3 has 13 residues. Germline V gene lookup returns CDR1 MNHNS and CDR2 SASEGT.